A single sample gave rise to the 20 T cell receptor beta chains below, sequenced in a study of type 1 regulatory T cells. In TCRdb, the reads were re-called with MiXCR into one record per CDR3 protein. The table shows about 74,000 distinct CDR3 sequences, with about 69% occurring only once. Which antigens these TCRs recognize remains unknown. Source material: cultured T cells, either the whole culture or a sorted T cell fraction (not recorded which). Subset noted: Tr1-enriched cell product generated in vitro against host alloantigens. The origin of the receptors is a human donor in good health.

The chain recombines TRBV29-1 with TRBJ2-7, with D perhaps TRBD1 (6 bases). The CDR3 runs 14 residues. The V gene's germline CDR1 is SQVTM and CDR2 ANQGSEA. The germline V and J ends were trimmed by 5 bases and 6 bases, with 20 bases remaining between them. The CDR3 region has the DNA TGCAGCGTTTCACATACAAAGACAGGCGGCGAGCAGTACTTC. This encodes CSVSHTKTGGEQYF.

The chain has TRBV29-1 and TRBJ2-2, with 12 bases lining up with TRBD1. This CDR3 has 18 amino acids. V dropped 6 bases and J dropped 0; count of bases not matched to a gene: 11. Germline V gives CDR1 SQVTM, CDR2 ANQGSEA. CDR3 amino acids: CSVGGTGGQASNTGELFF. DNA for the CDR3: TGCAGCGTGGGAGGGACAGGGGGCCAGGCCTCGAACACCGGGGAGCTGTTTTTT.

This clonotype was found a few times. The chain is built from TRBV11-2 and TRBJ2-3; D is undetermined. This CDR3 is 14 amino acids long. CDR1 is SGHAT and CDR2 is FQNNGV in the germline V gene. Trimming cost V 4 bases and J 0 bases, with 8 bases left between them. CDR3 sequence reads: CASSYLASTDTQYF. The CDR3 nucleotides read TGTGCCAGCAGCTACCTGGCTAGCACAGATACGCAGTATTTT. The whole variable domain, filled in from reference TRBV11-2 and TRBJ2-3, reads EAGVAQSPRYKIIEKRQSVAFWCNPISGHATLYWYQQILGQGPKLLIQFQNNGVVDDSQLPKDRFSAERLKGVDSTLKIQPAKLEDSAVYLCASSYLASTDTQYFGPGTRLTVL.

The rearrangement joins TRBV20-1 to TRBJ2-7; D ambiguous. Per the germline V gene, CDR1 is DFQATT and CDR2 is SNEGSKA (reference sequence). This CDR3 comprises 14 residues. V lost 2 bases, J lost 3 bases, and 14 bases lay in between. As DNA, the CDR3 is TGCAGTGCTAGAAACCTACCCCAAGGCTACGAGCAGTACTTC. Its protein is CSARNLPQGYEQYF.

The chain links TRBV9 to TRBJ2-3, with a possible D match to TRBD2 (6 bases). Between the trimmed V and J ends, which lost 0 bases and 3 bases, there was a span of 8 bases. This CDR3 region has 14 residues. The germline V gene has CDR1 SGDLS and CDR2 YYNGEE. This CDR3 is CASSVAAGTDTQYF. Written as DNA, the CDR3 is TGTGCCAGCAGCGTAGCGGCGGGAACAGATACGCAGTATTTT.

The chain employs TRBV7-2 and TRBJ2-7, with 11 bases aligning to TRBD2. V was pared by 4 bases and J by 7 bases, with 6 bases of the junction left unmatched. CDR1 and CDR2 (germline): SGHTA, FQGNSA. This CDR3 spans 14 amino acids. CDR3 protein: CASSSYSGREEQYF. CDR3 in DNA: TGTGCCAGCAGCTCCTATAGCGGGAGGGAGGAGCAGTACTTC. Full variable domain (remainder filled in from reference TRBV7-2 and TRBJ2-7): GAGVSQSPSNKVTEKGKDVELRCDPISGHTALYWYRQSLGQGLEFLIYFQGNSAPDKSGLPSDRFSAERTGGSVSTLTIQRTQQEDSAVYLCASSSYSGREEQYFGPGTRLTVT.

This clonotype was counted a few times. This chain uses TRBV2 with TRBJ2-6; D is perhaps TRBD1 or TRBD2 (5 bases each). CDR1 is SNHLY and CDR2 is FYNNEI in the germline V gene. V shed 8 bases and J shed 0 bases, with 23 bases lying between them. The CDR3 totals 19 residues. The CDR3 region has the DNA TGTGCCAGCGATGGGGGTCGGGGCTCTTTGGTCTCTGGGGCCAACGTCCTGACTTTC. Its protein is CASDGGRGSLVSGANVLTF.

The chain recombines TRBV11-2 with TRBJ2-4; the D gene is possibly TRBD1 (6 bases). The CDR3 spans 14 residues. CDR1 SGHAT and CDR2 FQNNGV come from the germline V gene. V lost 5 bases, J lost 5 bases, and 13 bases lay in between. The CDR3 sequence: CASSRGGPENIQYF. The DNA of the CDR3 is TGTGCCAGCAGCAGAGGGGGACCTGAAAACATTCAGTACTTC.

The table lists this clonotype with a few counts. V is TRBV9 and J is TRBJ1-2; a weak D match, TRBD1 (5 bases). The CDR3 is made up of 17 amino acids. V shed 0 bases and J shed 7 bases, with 22 bases lying between them. The germline CDR1 and CDR2 sequences are SGDLS and YYNGEE. CDR3 DNA: TGTGCCAGCAGCGTAGATCCCCCCCAGGGTATGGTGGTTGGCTACACCTTC. Amino acids: CASSVDPPQGMVVGYTF.

The chain's CDR3 is CASSWAHTDTQYF. In DNA form, the CDR3 reads TGTGCCAGCAGCTGGGCCCACACAGATACGCAGTATTTT. The chain links TRBV7-7 to TRBJ2-3; D is undetermined. CDR1 and CDR2 (germline): SSHAT, FNYEAQ (reference sequence). Deletions cut 4 bases from V and 2 bases from J, with 7 bases between. The CDR3 covers 13 residues.

The rearrangement uses TRBV11-2 and TRBJ1-1; unclear D gene. Germline V gene data show CDR1 as SGHAT and CDR2 as FQNNGV. Trimming took 3 bases from V and 1 from J, leaving 6 bases between them. The CDR3 is 13 amino acids. The chain's CDR3 is CASSFSTNTEAFF. Written as DNA, the CDR3 is TGTGCCAGCAGCTTTTCCACGAACACTGAAGCTTTCTTT.

The chain employs TRBV20-1 and TRBJ2-7; D is perhaps TRBD2 (6 bases). Deletions cut 5 bases from V and 3 bases from J, with 8 bases between. CDR3 length: 11 amino acids. Per the germline V gene, CDR1 is DFQATT and CDR2 is SNEGSKA (reference sequence). DNA of the CDR3: TGCAGTGCTGGGGAGGACTACGAGCAGTACTTC. Amino acid sequence: CSAGEDYEQYF.

J is TRBJ2-7 and V is TRBV9, with D maybe TRBD1 (6 bases). Trimming removed 3 bases at V and 0 bases at J, with 13 bases between. In germline, CDR1 is SGDLS, CDR2 YYNGEE. The CDR3 contains 15 residues. The CDR3 nucleotides are TGTGCCAGCAGCGAGACCAAGGGGGTCTCCTACGAGCAGTACTTC. Translated: CASSETKGVSYEQYF.

The chain combines TRBV20-1 with TRBJ2-2; no clear D gene. Trimming stripped 2 bases from V and 1 base from J, with 5 bases between. The CDR3 totals 13 residues. The germline V gene has CDR1 DFQATT and CDR2 SNEGSKA (reference sequence). CDR3 sequence: CSARSRNTGELFF. As DNA, the CDR3 is TGCAGTGCTAGATCCCGGAACACCGGGGAGCTGTTTTTT.

J is TRBJ1-5 and V is TRBV6-1, with D perhaps matching TRBD1 (5 bases). Trimming removed 6 bases at V and 9 bases at J, with 12 bases between. Germline CDR1 MNHNS, CDR2 SASEGT. CDR3 length: 12 amino acids. The CDR3 here is CASRLGGGPQHF. In nucleotides, the CDR3 is TGTGCCAGCAGATTGGGGGGAGGGCCCCAGCATTTT.

This clonotype turned up a few times. The chain employs TRBV11-2 and TRBJ2-5, with D possibly matching TRBD2 (8 bases). Germline V lookup: CDR1 SGHAT, CDR2 FQNNGV. The V gene lost 5 bases and the J gene lost 4 bases, with 20 bases spanning the gap. The CDR3 runs to 16 residues. The CDR3 DNA sequence: TGTGCCAGCAGCCCCGGGGACAGCGGGAGTTTAGAGACCCAGTACTTC. It specifies CASSPGDSGSLETQYF. Full variable domain (remainder filled in from reference TRBV11-2 and TRBJ2-5): EAGVAQSPRYKIIEKRQSVAFWCNPISGHATLYWYQQILGQGPKLLIQFQNNGVVDDSQLPKDRFSAERLKGVDSTLKIQPAKLEDSAVYLCASSPGDSGSLETQYFGPGTRLLVL.

The rearrangement links TRBV24-1 to TRBJ2-2, with 11 bases that match TRBD2. From germline, CDR1 is KGHDR and CDR2 SFDVKD. The CDR3 sequence is 16 residues long. The J segment lost 0 bases and the V segment lost 6 bases, leaving 2 bases of the junction unmatched. The DNA of the CDR3 is TGTGCCACCAGTCGGACTAGCGGGTCGAACACCGGGGAGCTGTTTTTT. This encodes CATSRTSGSNTGELFF.

The V and J genes are TRBV15 and TRBJ2-2; D unresolved. V was shortened by 1 base and J by 3 bases, with 9 bases between the two germline ends. Germline V gene lookup returns CDR1 LNHNV and CDR2 YYDKDF (reference sequence). This CDR3 region has 15 residues. The CDR3 sequence is CATSRAVSHTGELFF. The CDR3 DNA reads TGTGCCACCAGCAGAGCTGTTTCACACACCGGGGAGCTGTTTTTT.

The table lists this clonotype with a few counts. The genes are TRBV10-3 and TRBJ2-5; D uncertain. The germline V gene encodes CDR1 ENHRY and CDR2 SYGVKD. The germline V and J ends were trimmed by 2 bases and 0 bases, with 4 bases remaining between them. The CDR3 contains 13 residues. CDR3 bases: TGTGCCATCAGTGAGGGCAACCAAGAGACCCAGTACTTC. This translates into CAISEGNQETQYF.

This sequence joins TRBV18 and TRBJ2-1; 7 bases match TRBD2. The germline V gene encodes CDR1 KGHSH and CDR2 LQKENI. V gave up 3 bases and J gave up 6 bases; unmatched junction bases: 8. The CDR3 has 15 amino acids. In DNA form, the CDR3 reads TGTGCCAGCTCACCTACGGCGGGAGTAATCAATGAGCAGTTCTTC. Protein: CASSPTAGVINEQFF.